The text below deals with one T cell receptor (beta chain). The antigen is unknown. These data are taken from a study of human T cells and chemical hapten exposure. Findings and limits, study-wide: Against controls, expanded TCRs gave rise to significantly more large CDR3 similarity clusters.

One entry per CDR3 protein, called by TCRdb with MiXCR from the RACE reads. The sample has around 200,000 distinct CDR3 sequences; just under 30% are singletons. The CDR3 extends over 15 amino acids. The junction had 6 bases not matched to a gene; V was cut back by 5 bases and J by 2 bases. Germline V gene data show CDR1 as MNHEY and CDR2 as SVGAGI. The sample's time point: pre-sensitization, week 0. Noted treatment: therapeutic diphenylcyclopropenone sensitization with weekly scalp DPC. The sequence came from a woman aged 30 to 39 with alopecia areata. Some clones in this sample may be carry-over from other donors' samples. The chain joins TRBV6-5 to TRBJ2-7, with 10 nucleotides matching TRBD1. The specimen comprised whole blood, sampled in connection with sensitization to the hapten diphenylcyclopropenone (DPC). The CDR3 region is CASSQGQGDPYEQYF. In nucleotides, the CDR3 is TGTGCCAGCAGTCAAGGACAGGGGGATCCCTACGAGCAGTACTTC.